This record looks at one T cell receptor beta chain sequence and its context. Repertoires were generated with immunoSEQ multiplex PCR, while TCRdb's copy carries only in-frame clones and drops some. The sample lists about 110,000 clones, 91% occurring once. Deletions cut 5 bases from V and 2 bases from J, with 13 bases between. Germline V gives CDR1 SGHVS, CDR2 FQNEAQ. The CDR3 loop spans 14 amino acids. These data come from a study of T cell changes during pregnancy in multiple sclerosis. The chain recombines TRBV7-8 with TRBJ2-7; possible D gene TRBD1, 5 bases. This TCR came from a female donor with multiple sclerosis, enrolled in a pregnancy study. The sequencing used peripheral blood, collected before pregnancy. CDR3 protein: CASSPTVPPYEQYF. The CDR3 nucleotides are TGTGCCAGCAGCCCGACAGTCCCCCCCTACGAGCAGTACTTC.